This passage covers 11 T cell receptor beta chains from one sample sequenced in a study of cytomegalovirus exposure and HLA in healthy donors. The PCR used 60 Vbeta and 13 Jbeta primers. TCRdb keeps only in-frame clones here, not all; method: immunoSEQ multiplex PCR. The sample has 150,000 to 200,000 clones, roughly 80% seen once. Material for sequencing was PBMCs. Receptors were obtained from a girl aged 2 to 9 in good health and CMV-seropositive.

The gene calls are TRBV27 and TRBJ2-1, with D unclear. V gave up 5 bases and J gave up 2 bases, with 13 bases separating them. The V gene's germline CDR1 is MNHEY and CDR2 SMNVEV (reference sequence). This CDR3 spans 15 amino acids. The CDR3 reads CASSDTVTPYNEQFF. CDR3 sequence (DNA): TGTGCCAGCAGTGATACCGTTACTCCCTACAATGAGCAGTTCTTC.

The V gene is TRBV5-1, the J gene TRBJ1-2, with 7 bases matching TRBD1. Germline CDR1 is SGHRS and CDR2 is YFSETQ. The CDR3 is 13 amino acids. The V segment lost 4 bases and the J segment 2 bases; nucleotides outside the gene matches: 2. As DNA, the CDR3 is TGCGCCAGCAGCCGGGACAGAAACTATGGCTACACCTTC. Translation: CASSRDRNYGYTF. Full variable domain (rest looked up from reference TRBV5-1 and TRBJ1-2): KAGVTQTPRYLIKTRGQQVTLSCSPISGHRSVSWYQQTPGQGLQFLFEYFSETQRNKGNFPGRFSGRQFSNSRSEMNVSTLELGDSALYLCASSRDRNYGYTFGSGTRLTVV.

J is TRBJ2-1 and V is TRBV18; D is uncertain. The CDR3 totals 15 residues. The germline CDR1 and CDR2 sequences are KGHSH and LQKENI. V was trimmed by 6 bases and J by 0 bases, leaving 12 bases between them. The CDR3, as DNA: TGTGCCAGCTCGTCGTCAGTAAGCTCCTACAATGAGCAGTTCTTC. Residues: CASSSSVSSYNEQFF.

The V and J genes are TRBV7-9 and TRBJ2-2, with 15 bases lining up with TRBD2. The germline V gene has CDR1 SEHNR and CDR2 FQNEAQ (reference sequence). This CDR3 comprises 18 residues. V shed 3 bases and J 5 bases; nucleotides not matched to a gene: 7. The CDR3 sequence is CASSFGLAGGERTGELFF. The CDR3 nucleotides are TGTGCCAGCAGCTTCGGACTAGCGGGAGGGGAAAGAACCGGGGAGCTGTTTTTT.

DNA of the CDR3: TGTGCCAGCAGTGAGGCCCAGGTCTGGTACGGGAAGCCCCAGCATTTT. This sequence encodes CASSEAQVWYGKPQHF. The V gene is TRBV6-4, the J gene TRBJ1-5; D call uncertain. CDR1 is MRHNA, CDR2 SNTAGT, per germline. CDR3 length equals 16 residues. V was cut by 3 bases and J by 8 bases, with 20 bases left in between.

This rearrangement joins TRBV4-1 to TRBJ2-5; D remains unclear. The germline V gene has CDR1 MGHRA and CDR2 YSYEKL. This CDR3 contains 15 residues. Deletions cut 1 base from V and 5 bases from J, with 14 bases between. Here the CDR3 DNA reads TGCGCCAGCAGCCAAGTATTAGTTGGCGGTGAGACCCAGTACTTC. It encodes CASSQVLVGGETQYF.

The V gene is TRBV7-9, the J gene TRBJ1-3, with a possible D match to TRBD1 (5 bases). V lost 2 bases and J lost 1, with 15 bases in between. This CDR3 contains 17 residues. Germline-derived CDR1 and CDR2 are SEHNR and FQNEAQ (reference sequence). The CDR3 sequence: CASSLNTGDLSGNTIYF. For the CDR3, the DNA is TGTGCCAGCAGCTTAAACACGGGGGACCTTTCTGGAAACACCATATATTTT. Combining the CDR3 with reference TRBV7-9 and TRBJ1-3 gives the whole variable domain DTGVSQNPRHKITKRGQNVTFRCDPISEHNRLYWYRQTLGQGPEFLTYFQNEAQLEKSRLLSDRFSAERPKGSFSTLEIQRTEQGDSAMYLCASSLNTGDLSGNTIYFGEGSWLTVV.

The chain combines TRBV27 with TRBJ1-2; D not certain. This CDR3 has 14 residues. V dropped 7 bases and J dropped 5 bases, with 17 bases sitting between them. CDR1 is MNHEY, CDR2 SMNVEV, per germline (reference sequence). CDR3 amino acids: CASTNMGGLYGYTF. In DNA, the CDR3 is TGTGCCAGCACCAACATGGGAGGGCTTTATGGCTACACCTTC.

This chain joins TRBV5-4 and TRBJ2-7; 12 positions match TRBD2. CDR1 SGHNT and CDR2 YYREEE come from the germline V gene (reference sequence). Trimming cost V 4 bases and J 0 bases; bases outside gene matches: 2. The CDR3 runs 15 residues. CDR3 sequence: CASSPSGRDSYEQYF. CDR3 in DNA: TGTGCCAGCAGCCCTAGCGGGAGGGACTCCTACGAGCAGTACTTC.

The V gene is TRBV28, the J gene TRBJ1-5; TRBD1 might be the D (5 bases). Germline V gene sequence: CDR1 MDHEN, CDR2 SYDVKM. The CDR3 sequence is 14 residues long. V lost 5 bases, J lost 4 bases, and 12 bases lay in between. The DNA for the CDR3 is TGTGCCAGCAGTCCATACAGGACAAATCAGCCCCAGCATTTT. Translation: CASSPYRTNQPQHF.

The V gene is TRBV28, the J gene TRBJ2-5, with 8 positions matching TRBD1. This CDR3 comprises 18 residues. The V gene end was trimmed by 5 bases and the J gene end by 3 bases; junction bases not matched to a gene: 17. Germline V lookup: CDR1 MDHEN, CDR2 SYDVKM. CDR3 nucleotide sequence: TGTGCCAGCAGTCCCCCAATCCGACAGGGGCTTCTCAAAGAGACCCAGTACTTC. Encoded protein: CASSPPIRQGLLKETQYF.